This T cell receptor (beta chain) was sequenced for a study of graft-versus-host responses after intestinal transplantation. Data came from immunoSEQ multiplex PCR; TCRdb stores just in-frame clones and leaves some out. The repertoire includes more than 90,000 clones, 85% to 95% of them detected once, and around 1.2% sits in the top ten. V gave up 1 base and J gave up 5 bases, with 18 bases separating them. The CDR3 sequence is 16 residues long. Germline assignment: CDR1 MGHRA and CDR2 YSYEKL. Study-level findings and limits: Early HvG declines after transplant were associated with peak circulating GvH clone levels.

This clone was observed a single time. Its target is not known. The chain employs TRBV4-1 and TRBJ2-7; D could derive from TRBD1 or TRBD2 (5 bases each). Source: unstimulated CD8+ T cells sorted from spleen or lymph node cells, taken before transplant. The receptor was derived from a human donor who was the organ donor for an intestinal transplant. The CDR3 sequence is CASSQAPDGGVDEQYF. The CDR3 DNA follows: TGCGCCAGCAGCCAAGCGCCGGATGGGGGAGTTGACGAGCAGTACTTC.